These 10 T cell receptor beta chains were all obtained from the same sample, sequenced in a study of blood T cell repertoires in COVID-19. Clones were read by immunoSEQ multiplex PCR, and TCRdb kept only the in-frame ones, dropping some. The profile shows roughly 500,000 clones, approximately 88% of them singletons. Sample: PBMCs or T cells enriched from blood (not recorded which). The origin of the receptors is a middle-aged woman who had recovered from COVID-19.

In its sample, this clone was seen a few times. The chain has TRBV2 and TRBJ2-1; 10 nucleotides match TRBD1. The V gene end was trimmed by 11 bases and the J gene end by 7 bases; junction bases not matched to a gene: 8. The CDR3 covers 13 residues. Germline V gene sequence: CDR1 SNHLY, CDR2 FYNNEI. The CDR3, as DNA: TGTGCCTGGCCGGGACAGGGGTTGAATGAGCAGTTCTTC. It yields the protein CAWPGQGLNEQFF.

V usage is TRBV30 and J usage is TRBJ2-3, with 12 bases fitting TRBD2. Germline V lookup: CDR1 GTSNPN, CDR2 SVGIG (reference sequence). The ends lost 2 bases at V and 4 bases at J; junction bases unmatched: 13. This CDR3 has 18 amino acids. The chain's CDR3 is CAWSPPKPSGRGSDTQYF. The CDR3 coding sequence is TGTGCCTGGAGTCCGCCGAAACCTAGCGGGAGGGGGTCAGATACGCAGTATTTT.

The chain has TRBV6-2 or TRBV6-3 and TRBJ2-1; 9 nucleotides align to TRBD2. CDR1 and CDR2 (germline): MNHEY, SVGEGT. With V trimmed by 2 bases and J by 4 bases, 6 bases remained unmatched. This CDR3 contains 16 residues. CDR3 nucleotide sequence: TGTGCCAGCAGTTACGTAGCGGGGGCAGCTTACAATGAGCAGTTCTTC. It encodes CASSYVAGAAYNEQFF.

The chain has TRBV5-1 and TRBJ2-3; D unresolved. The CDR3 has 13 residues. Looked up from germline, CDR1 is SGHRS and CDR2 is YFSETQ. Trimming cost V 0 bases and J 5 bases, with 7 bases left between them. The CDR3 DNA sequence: TGCGCCAGCAGCTTGGACGGCGGAGATACGCAGTATTTT. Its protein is CASSLDGGDTQYF.

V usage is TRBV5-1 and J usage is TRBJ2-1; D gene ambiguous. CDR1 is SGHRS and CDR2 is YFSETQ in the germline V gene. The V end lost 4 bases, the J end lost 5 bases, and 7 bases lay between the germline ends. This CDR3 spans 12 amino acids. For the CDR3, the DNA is TGCGCCAGCAGCCCCCCCGACAATGAGCAGTTCTTC. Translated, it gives CASSPPDNEQFF.

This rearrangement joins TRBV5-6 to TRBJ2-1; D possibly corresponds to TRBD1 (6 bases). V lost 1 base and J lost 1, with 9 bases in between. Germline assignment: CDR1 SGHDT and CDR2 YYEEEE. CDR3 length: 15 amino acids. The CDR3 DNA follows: TGTGCCAGCAGCTTGTACAGGGCATCCTACAATGAGCAGTTCTTC. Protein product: CASSLYRASYNEQFF. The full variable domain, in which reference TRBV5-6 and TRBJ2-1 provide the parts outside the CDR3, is DAGVTQSPTHLIKTRGQQVTLRCSPKSGHDTVSWYQQALGQGPQFIFQYYEEEERQRGNFPDRFSGHQFPNYSSELNVNALLLGDSALYLCASSLYRASYNEQFFGPGTRLTVL.

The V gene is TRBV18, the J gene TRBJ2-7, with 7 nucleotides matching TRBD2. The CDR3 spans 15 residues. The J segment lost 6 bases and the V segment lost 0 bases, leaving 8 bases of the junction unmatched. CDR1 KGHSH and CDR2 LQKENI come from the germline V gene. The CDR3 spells CASSPPLADGGEQYF. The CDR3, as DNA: TGTGCCAGCTCACCACCTCTAGCGGACGGGGGCGAGCAGTACTTC.

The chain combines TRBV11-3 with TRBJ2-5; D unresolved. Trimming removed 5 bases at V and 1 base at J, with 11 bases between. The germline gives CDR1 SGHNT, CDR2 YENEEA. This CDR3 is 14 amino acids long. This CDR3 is CASSPRVGQETQYF. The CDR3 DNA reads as TGTGCCAGCAGCCCTCGGGTGGGCCAAGAGACCCAGTACTTC.

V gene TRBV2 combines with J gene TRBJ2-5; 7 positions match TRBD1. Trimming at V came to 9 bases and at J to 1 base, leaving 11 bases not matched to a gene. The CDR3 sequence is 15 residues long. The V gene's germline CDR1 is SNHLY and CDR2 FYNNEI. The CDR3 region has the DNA TGTGCCAGTCGAGCATACGGGACAGCCCAAGAGACCCAGTACTTC. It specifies CASRAYGTAQETQYF. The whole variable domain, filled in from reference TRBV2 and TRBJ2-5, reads EPEVTQTPSHQVTQMGQEVILRCVPISNHLYFYWYRQILGQKVEFLVSFYNNEISEKSEIFDDQFSVERPDGSNFTLKIRSTKLEDSAMYFCASRAYGTAQETQYFGPGTRLLVL.

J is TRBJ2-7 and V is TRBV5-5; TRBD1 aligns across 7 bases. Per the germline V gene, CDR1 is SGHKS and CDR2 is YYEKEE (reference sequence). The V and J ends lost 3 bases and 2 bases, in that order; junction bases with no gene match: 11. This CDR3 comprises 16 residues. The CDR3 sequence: CASSYLQGLRAYEQYF. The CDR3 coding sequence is TGTGCCAGCAGCTATTTACAGGGGCTTAGGGCCTACGAGCAGTACTTC.